What follows are 13 T cell receptor beta chains derived from one specimen sequenced in a study of blood T cell repertoires in COVID-19. Clones were read by immunoSEQ multiplex PCR, and TCRdb kept only the in-frame ones, dropping some. Here the sample spans approximately 60,000 clones, around 73% being singletons. Sequencing input: peripheral blood. Receptor source: a man aged 60 to 75 with COVID-19, enrolled during active disease.

V usage is TRBV10-3 and J usage is TRBJ2-5; D remains ambiguous. V dropped 8 bases and J dropped 7 bases, with 14 bases sitting between them. This CDR3 is built from 12 residues. CDR1 is ENHRY, CDR2 SYGVKD, per germline. The CDR3 coding sequence is TGTGCCATCGCCGACTTAACGGGGACCCAGTACTTC. This encodes CAIADLTGTQYF.

CDR3 bases: TGTGCCAGCAGCCGGGGACAGACGAACACTGAAGCTTTCTTT. It encodes CASSRGQTNTEAFF. V is TRBV11-3 and J is TRBJ1-1; 7 bases are a match to TRBD1. V was clipped by 5 bases and J by 1 base; unmatched bases: 4. This CDR3 spans 14 amino acids. Per the germline V gene, CDR1 is SGHNT and CDR2 is YENEEA.

CDR3 region: CSGVEGGGNTIYF. CDR3 nucleotide sequence: TGCAGCGGGGTTGAAGGAGGAGGAAACACCATATATTTT. This rearrangement joins TRBV29-1 to TRBJ1-3; D is uncertain. V was clipped by 7 bases and J by 4 bases, with 14 bases between them. The CDR3 sequence is 13 residues long. Germline-derived CDR1 and CDR2 are SQVTM and ANQGSEA.

The chain employs TRBV15 and TRBJ2-5, with TRBD2 identical over 11 bases. Losses at the gene ends were 0 bases for V and 6 bases for J; bases not matched to a gene: 3. Germline CDR1 and CDR2: LNHNV and YYDKDF (reference sequence). The CDR3 has 15 residues. In nucleotides, the CDR3 is TGTGCCACCAGCAGAGATAGCGGGGGGGAAAAGACCCAGTACTTC. Residues: CATSRDSGGEKTQYF.

The CDR3 DNA is TGCGCCAGCAGTTTTCCGGGACAGGGGTCCGAGCAGTACTTC. It is translated as CASSFPGQGSEQYF. The gene calls are TRBV5-1 and TRBJ2-7; TRBD1 aligns across 10 bases. Germline-derived CDR1 and CDR2 are SGHRS and YFSETQ. This CDR3 contains 14 residues. Germline trimming cut 5 bases from V and 6 bases from J; bases unmatched to any gene: 8.

V is TRBV12-3 or TRBV12-4 and J is TRBJ1-2, with D perhaps matching TRBD1 (5 bases). With 3 bases removed from V and 2 bases from J, the gap between germline ends came to 7 bases. The CDR3 is 13 residues long. The CDR3 spells CASSFRGNYGYTF. In DNA form, the CDR3 reads TGTGCCAGCAGTTTTCGGGGGAACTATGGCTACACCTTC.

The chain links TRBV14 to TRBJ2-2; 11 bases agree with TRBD2. CDR3 size: 15 residues. V gave up 5 bases and J gave up 5 bases; unmatched junction bases: 4. Germline CDR1 and CDR2: SGHDN and FVKESK. The CDR3 loop is CASSLLAGETGELFF. DNA for the CDR3: TGTGCCAGCAGCTTACTAGCGGGAGAGACCGGGGAGCTGTTTTTT.

This sequence joins TRBV23-1 and TRBJ1-5; D is unclear. TRBV23-1 is marked as an open reading frame, function uncertain. This CDR3 region has 16 residues. V shed 0 bases and J shed 0 bases, with 9 bases lying between them. CDR3 sequence (DNA): TGCGCCAGCAGTCAATCGGGCAGCATTAGCAATCAGCCCCAGCATTTT. Its protein product is CASSQSGSISNQPQHF.

This sequence joins TRBV5-1 and TRBJ2-5, with D hard to call. Germline CDR1 SGHRS, CDR2 YFSETQ. V lost 4 bases to trimming and J lost 0 bases, with 4 bases between them. The CDR3 is made up of 12 amino acids. In DNA, the CDR3 is TGCGCCAGCAGCGCAGACCAAGAGACCCAGTACTTC. Translating it yields CASSADQETQYF.

This clone was recorded a few times. The chain employs TRBV3-1 (or the pseudogene TRBV3-2) and TRBJ1-1; the D is unclear. Trimming removed 4 bases at V and 4 bases at J, with 13 bases between. Germline assignment: CDR1 LGHDT and CDR2 YNNKEL (reference sequence). CDR3 length: 14 amino acids. The CDR3 nucleotides read TGTGCCAGCAGCCTGGTGGCGGGTGGCACTGAAGCTTTCTTT. It codes for CASSLVAGGTEAFF.

This clone was counted once. This chain links TRBV11-2 with TRBJ2-2; no reliable D call. Deletions cut 5 bases from V and 0 bases from J, with 16 bases between. The CDR3 is made up of 17 amino acids. Germline loops: CDR1 SGHAT, CDR2 FQNNGV. The DNA for the CDR3 is TGTGCCAGCAGCCAGCGTCGACCAGCCACGAACACCGGGGAGCTGTTTTTT. Residues: CASSQRRPATNTGELFF.

This chain links TRBV6-1 with TRBJ1-4, with a tentative D call TRBD1 (5 bases). V lost 0 bases and J lost 7, with 12 bases in between. Germline V gene data show CDR1 as MNHNS and CDR2 as SASEGT. This CDR3 is 15 amino acids long. CDR3 bases: TGTGCCAGCAGTGAAGCAAGGGGCGGGGTTGAAAAACTGTTTTTT. Translation gives CASSEARGGVEKLFF.

The V and J genes are TRBV27 and TRBJ2-3; D is unresolved. V was shortened by 8 bases and J by 3 bases, with 15 bases between the two germline ends. The V gene's germline CDR1 is MNHEY and CDR2 SMNVEV (reference sequence). This CDR3 has 14 residues. In nucleotides, the CDR3 is TGTGCCAGCGCCAATGGGCCCCTAACAGATACGCAGTATTTT. Translated: CASANGPLTDTQYF.